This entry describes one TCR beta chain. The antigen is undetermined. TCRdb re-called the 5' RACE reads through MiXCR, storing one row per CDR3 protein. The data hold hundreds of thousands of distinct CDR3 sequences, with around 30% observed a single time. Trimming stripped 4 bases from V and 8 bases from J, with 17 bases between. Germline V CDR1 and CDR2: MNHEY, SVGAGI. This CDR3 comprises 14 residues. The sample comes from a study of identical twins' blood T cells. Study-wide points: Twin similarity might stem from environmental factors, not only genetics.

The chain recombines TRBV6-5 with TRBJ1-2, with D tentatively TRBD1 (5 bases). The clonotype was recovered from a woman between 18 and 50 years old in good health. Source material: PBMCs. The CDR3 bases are TGTGCCAGCAGTTTTGGGGGGGGAGGACACGGCTACACCTTC. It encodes CASSFGGGGHGYTF.